The source of this T cell receptor (beta chain) is a study of T cells in localized non-small cell lung cancer (dated by TCRdb to between 2020 and 2021). As for the study more broadly: The study analyzed T cell repertoires of 236 early-stage NSCLC patients, comparing tumors and uninvolved tumor-adjacent lungs. The cohort comprised around 250 treatment-naïve NSCLC patients with resected, localized lung tumors. The mean age of the NSCLC patients was approximately 71 years, with 120 to 150 men and 85 to 110 women. Broader findings and caveats from the paper: The highest T cell clonality was observed in uninvolved tumor-adjacent lung, where clonality exceeded that of tumor, suggesting that antigenic responses were more focused in uninvolved tumor-adjacent lung. A median of 57 of the top 100 tumor clones turned up in the paired uninvolved adjacent lung, and fewer than 35 of those clones also ranked among the top 100 of that same adjacent lung. Multi-region tumor sequencing was not performed, so intratumor heterogeneity could not be excluded. Higher blood T cell density associated with longer overall survival, while higher adjacent-lung clonality associated with shorter survival. Because of the exploratory design, TCR variables were selected using unadjusted p-values without false-discovery rate correction.

Regarding this clone: No antigen is known for it. Base qualities are missing; no much larger clone stands one base away.

Relative to germline, V is 0 bases shorter and J is 0 bases shorter, with 7 bases between their ends. CDR1 is given as SGDLS and CDR2 as YYNGEE, both from the germline V gene. The CDR3 measures 15 amino acids from cysteine to phenylalanine. The kept DNA is CDR3 alone, 45 bases in frame from the first base. At diagnosis, peripheral blood, uninvolved tumor-adjacent lung and tumor were collected and stored as a combination of fresh-frozen and FFPE material. For TCR repertoire profiling, the blood samples were analyzed as peripheral blood mononuclear cells. TCR beta CDR3 regions were sequenced from DNA using the immunoSEQ Assay. The published analysis was carried out like this. To compute T cell density, TCR beta template counts were normalized to usable DNA, which was estimated by amplifying housekeeping genes. Richness was estimated using the preseqR package, with extrapolation to 400,000 templates for PBMC samples and to 120,000 templates for tissue samples. Clonality was calculated as one minus Pielou's evenness. Differential abundance testing on productive amino-acid clonotypes, with a minimum total count of 5 and an alpha of 0.1, was used to identify tissue-enriched TCRs. The Jaccard Index and the Morisita Overlap Index were used to quantify repertoire overlap between compartments. GLIPH clustered TCR beta CDR3s with public tetramer-defined viral CDR3s; viral motifs required at least three viral sequences plus V-gene enrichment. TCRdb re-hosts the immuneACCESS table, in-frame sequences only. Its copies lack some clones; in the studies checked, an unresolved V gene accounts for under half of them, and the cause for the rest is not known. The V and J calls and clone size were taken over from that table, and D and trimming were inferred from the DNA. Present in this sample are 20,000 to 30,000 clones, roughly 84% of which were seen just once. The ten largest clonotypes hold approximately 5% of the sample.

The TCR was taken from a man aged 40 to 75 with stage II lung adenocarcinoma. The V gene is TRBV9 and the J gene is TRBJ1-3; there is no confident call for the D gene. Sample: PBMCs, taken before any cancer treatment. This receptor has the CDR3 CASSVASDSGNTIYF. The DNA sequence is as follows: TGTGCCAGCAGCGTAGCGTCCGACTCTGGAAACACCATATATTTT.